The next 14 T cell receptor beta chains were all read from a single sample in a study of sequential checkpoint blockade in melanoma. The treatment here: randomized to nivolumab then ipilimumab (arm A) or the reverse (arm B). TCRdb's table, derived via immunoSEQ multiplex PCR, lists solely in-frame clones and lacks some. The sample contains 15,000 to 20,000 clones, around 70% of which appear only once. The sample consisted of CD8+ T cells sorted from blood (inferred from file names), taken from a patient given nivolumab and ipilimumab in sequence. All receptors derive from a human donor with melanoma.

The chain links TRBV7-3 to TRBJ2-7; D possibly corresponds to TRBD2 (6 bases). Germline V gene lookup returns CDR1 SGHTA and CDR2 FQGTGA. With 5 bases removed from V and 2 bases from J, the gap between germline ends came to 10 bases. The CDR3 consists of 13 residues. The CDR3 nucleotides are TGTGCCAGCAGCCCGGCGGGACCCTACGAGCAGTACTTC. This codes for CASSPAGPYEQYF. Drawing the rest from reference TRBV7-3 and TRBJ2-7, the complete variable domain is GAGVSQTPSNKVTEKGKYVELRCDPISGHTALYWYRQSLGQGPEFLIYFQGTGAADDSGLPNDRFFAVRPEGSVSTLKIQRTERGDSAVYLCASSPAGPYEQYFGPGTRLTVT.

CDR3 sequence reads: CASSLTPEYEQYF. CDR3 coding DNA: TGTGCCAGCAGCTTGACCCCGGAGTACGAGCAGTACTTC. The V gene is TRBV5-6, the J gene TRBJ2-7; no definite D call. V was trimmed by 1 base and J by 4 bases, leaving 9 bases between them. This CDR3 comprises 13 residues. Germline-derived CDR1 and CDR2 are SGHDT and YYEEEE.

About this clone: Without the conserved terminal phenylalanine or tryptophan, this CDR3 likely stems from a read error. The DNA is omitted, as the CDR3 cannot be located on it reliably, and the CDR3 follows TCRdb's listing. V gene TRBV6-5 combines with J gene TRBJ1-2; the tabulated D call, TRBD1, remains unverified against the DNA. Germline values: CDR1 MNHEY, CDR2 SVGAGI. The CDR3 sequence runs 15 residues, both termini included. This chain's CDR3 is CASSWGTGRNYGYNL.

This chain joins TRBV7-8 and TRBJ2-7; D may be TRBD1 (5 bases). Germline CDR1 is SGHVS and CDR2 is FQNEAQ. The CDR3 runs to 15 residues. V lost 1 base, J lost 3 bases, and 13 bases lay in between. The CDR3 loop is CASSLGNRNYYEQYF. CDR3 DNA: TGTGCCAGCAGCTTAGGTAACAGGAACTACTACGAGCAGTACTTC.

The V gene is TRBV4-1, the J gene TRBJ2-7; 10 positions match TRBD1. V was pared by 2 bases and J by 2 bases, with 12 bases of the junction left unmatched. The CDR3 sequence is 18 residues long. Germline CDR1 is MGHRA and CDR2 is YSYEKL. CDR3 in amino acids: CASSQFIPGTGVPYEQYF. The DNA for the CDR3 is TGCGCCAGCAGCCAATTCATACCGGGGACAGGGGTTCCCTACGAGCAGTACTTC.

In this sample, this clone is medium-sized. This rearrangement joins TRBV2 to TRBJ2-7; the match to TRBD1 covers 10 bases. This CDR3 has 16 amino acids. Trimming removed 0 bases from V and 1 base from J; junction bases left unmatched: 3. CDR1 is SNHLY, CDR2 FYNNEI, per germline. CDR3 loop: CASSEAEGQGSYEQYF. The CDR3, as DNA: TGTGCCAGCAGTGAAGCGGAGGGACAGGGGTCCTACGAGCAGTACTTC. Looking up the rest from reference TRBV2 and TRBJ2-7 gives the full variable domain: EPEVTQTPSHQVTQMGQEVILRCVPISNHLYFYWYRQILGQKVEFLVSFYNNEISEKSEIFDDQFSVERPDGSNFTLKIRSTKLEDSAMYFCASSEAEGQGSYEQYFGPGTRLTVT.

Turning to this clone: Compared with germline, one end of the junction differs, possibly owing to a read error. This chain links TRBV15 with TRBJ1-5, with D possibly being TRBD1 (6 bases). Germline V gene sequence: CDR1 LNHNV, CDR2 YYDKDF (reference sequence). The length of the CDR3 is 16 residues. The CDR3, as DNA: TGTGCCGCCAGCAGAGAGGCAGGGGTGGACAATCAGCCCCAGCATTTT. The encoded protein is CAASREAGVDNQPQHF.

The CDR3 loop is CASSSGLGGEVDGYTF. The CDR3, as DNA: TGTGCCAGCAGCTCTGGGCTAGGGGGGGAAGTGGATGGCTACACCTTC. The chain joins TRBV5-6 to TRBJ1-2; D is possibly TRBD1 (6 bases). The CDR3 totals 16 residues. Germline lookup yields CDR1 SGHDT and CDR2 YYEEEE. The V end was cut by 3 bases, the J end by 6 bases, with 21 bases between.

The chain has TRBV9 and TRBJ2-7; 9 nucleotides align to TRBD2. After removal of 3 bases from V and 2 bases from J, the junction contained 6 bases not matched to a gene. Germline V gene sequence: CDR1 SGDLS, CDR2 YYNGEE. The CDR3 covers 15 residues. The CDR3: CASSGPGLAAYEQYF. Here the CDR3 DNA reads TGTGCCAGCAGCGGTCCGGGACTAGCCGCCTACGAGCAGTACTTC.

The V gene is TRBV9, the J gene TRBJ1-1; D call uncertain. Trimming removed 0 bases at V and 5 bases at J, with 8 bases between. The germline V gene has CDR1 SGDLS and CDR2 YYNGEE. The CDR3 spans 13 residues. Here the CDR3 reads CASSVGVVTEAFF. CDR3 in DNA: TGTGCCAGCAGCGTAGGAGTAGTAACTGAAGCTTTCTTT. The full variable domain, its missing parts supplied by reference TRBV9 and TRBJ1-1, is DSGVTQTPKHLITATGQRVTLRCSPRSGDLSVYWYQQSLDQGLQFLIQYYNGEERAKGNILERFSAQQFPDLHSELNLSSLELGDSALYFCASSVGVVTEAFFGQGTRLTVV.

Here the CDR3 DNA reads TGTGCCTGGAGCCCGGGACAGGGTATAACTGAAGCTTTCTTT. Residues: CAWSPGQGITEAFF. The V gene is TRBV30, the J gene TRBJ1-1; 9 bases line up with TRBD1. The CDR3 contains 14 residues. V dropped 3 bases and J dropped 5; count of bases not matched to a gene: 7. CDR1 GTSNPN and CDR2 SVGIG come from the germline V gene (reference sequence).

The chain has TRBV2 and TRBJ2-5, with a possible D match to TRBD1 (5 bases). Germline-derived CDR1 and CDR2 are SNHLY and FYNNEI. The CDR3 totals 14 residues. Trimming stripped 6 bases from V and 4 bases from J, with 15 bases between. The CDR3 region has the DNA TGTGCCAGCAGATTTGGGGCCAGCGCAGAGACCCAGTACTTC. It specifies CASRFGASAETQYF.

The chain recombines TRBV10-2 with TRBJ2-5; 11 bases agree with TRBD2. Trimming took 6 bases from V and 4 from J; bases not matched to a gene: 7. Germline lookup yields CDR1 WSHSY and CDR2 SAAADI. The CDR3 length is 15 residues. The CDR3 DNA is TGCGCCAGCAGCCCCGGACTAGCGGGTCTAGAGACCCAGTACTTC. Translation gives CASSPGLAGLETQYF.

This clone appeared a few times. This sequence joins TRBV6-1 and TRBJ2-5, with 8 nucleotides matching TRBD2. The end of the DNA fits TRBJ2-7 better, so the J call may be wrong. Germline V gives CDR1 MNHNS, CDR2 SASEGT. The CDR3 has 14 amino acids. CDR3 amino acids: CASSEFRGGYEQYF. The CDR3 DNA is TGTGCCAGCAGTGAATTTCGGGGGGGGTACGAGCAGTACTTC.